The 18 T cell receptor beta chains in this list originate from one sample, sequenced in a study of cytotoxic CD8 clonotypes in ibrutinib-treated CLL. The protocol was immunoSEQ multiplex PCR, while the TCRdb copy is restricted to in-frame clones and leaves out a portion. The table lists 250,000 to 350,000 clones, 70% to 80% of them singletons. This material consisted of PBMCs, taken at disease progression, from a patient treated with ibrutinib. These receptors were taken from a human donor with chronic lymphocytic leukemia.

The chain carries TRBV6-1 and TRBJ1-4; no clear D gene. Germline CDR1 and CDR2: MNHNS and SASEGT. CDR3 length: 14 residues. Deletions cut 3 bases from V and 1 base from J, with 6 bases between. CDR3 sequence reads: CASSETGTNEKLFF. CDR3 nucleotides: TGTGCCAGCAGTGAGACGGGAACTAATGAAAAACTGTTTTTT.

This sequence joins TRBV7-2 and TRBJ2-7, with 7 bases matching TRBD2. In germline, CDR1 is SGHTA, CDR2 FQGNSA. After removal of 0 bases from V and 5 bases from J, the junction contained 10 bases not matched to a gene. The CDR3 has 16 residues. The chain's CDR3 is CASSLALTGGLNEQYF. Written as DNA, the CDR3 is TGTGCCAGCAGCTTAGCGCTTACGGGAGGATTGAACGAGCAGTACTTC. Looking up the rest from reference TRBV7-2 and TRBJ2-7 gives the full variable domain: GAGVSQSPSNKVTEKGKDVELRCDPISGHTALYWYRQSLGQGLEFLIYFQGNSAPDKSGLPSDRFSAERTGGSVSTLTIQRTQQEDSAVYLCASSLALTGGLNEQYFGPGTRLTVT.

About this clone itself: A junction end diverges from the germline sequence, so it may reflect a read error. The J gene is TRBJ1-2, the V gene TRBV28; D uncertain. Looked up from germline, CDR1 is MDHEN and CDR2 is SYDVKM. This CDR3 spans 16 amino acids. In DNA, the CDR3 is TGTGCCAGCAGTCCAACCAGACTCAAGCCCCCGTATGGCTACGCCTTC. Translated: CASSPTRLKPPYGYAF.

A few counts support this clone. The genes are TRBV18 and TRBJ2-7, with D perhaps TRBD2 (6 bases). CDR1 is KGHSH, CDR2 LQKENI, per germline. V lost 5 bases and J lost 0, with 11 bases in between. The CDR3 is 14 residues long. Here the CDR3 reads CASSGTRDSYEQYF. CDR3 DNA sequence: TGTGCCAGCTCAGGTACGCGGGACTCCTACGAGCAGTACTTC.

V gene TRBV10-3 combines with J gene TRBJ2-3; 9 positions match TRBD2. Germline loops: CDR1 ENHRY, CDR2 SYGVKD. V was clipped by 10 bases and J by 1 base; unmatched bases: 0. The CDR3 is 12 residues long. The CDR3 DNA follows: TGTGCCACTAGCGGGGGCACAGATACGCAGTATTTT. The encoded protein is CATSGGTDTQYF.

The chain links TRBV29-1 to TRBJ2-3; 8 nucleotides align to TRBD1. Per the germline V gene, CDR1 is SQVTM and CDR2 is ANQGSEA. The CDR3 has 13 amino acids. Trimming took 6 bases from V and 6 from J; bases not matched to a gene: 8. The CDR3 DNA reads TGCAGCGTGCGGACAGGGTTACGGGATACGCAGTATTTT. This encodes CSVRTGLRDTQYF.

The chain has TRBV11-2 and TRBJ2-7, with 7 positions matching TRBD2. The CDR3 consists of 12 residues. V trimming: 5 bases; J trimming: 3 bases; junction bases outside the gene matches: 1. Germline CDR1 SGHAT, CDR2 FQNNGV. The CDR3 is CASSGLDYEQYF. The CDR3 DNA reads TGTGCCAGCAGCGGACTAGACTACGAGCAGTACTTC.

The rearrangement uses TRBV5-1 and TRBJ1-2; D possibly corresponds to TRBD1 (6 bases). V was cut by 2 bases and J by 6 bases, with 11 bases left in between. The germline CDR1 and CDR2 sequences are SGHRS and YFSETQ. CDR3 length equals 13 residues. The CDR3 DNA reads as TGCGCCAGCAGCTTTCTGGCAGGGGATGGCTACACCTTC. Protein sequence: CASSFLAGDGYTF.

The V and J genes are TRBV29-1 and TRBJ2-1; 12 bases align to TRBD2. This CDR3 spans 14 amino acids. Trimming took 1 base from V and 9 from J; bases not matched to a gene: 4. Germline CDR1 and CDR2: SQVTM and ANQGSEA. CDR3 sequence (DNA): TGCAGCGTTGAAGGCCTAGCGGGAGGGGGTGAGCAGTTCTTC. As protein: CSVEGLAGGGEQFF.

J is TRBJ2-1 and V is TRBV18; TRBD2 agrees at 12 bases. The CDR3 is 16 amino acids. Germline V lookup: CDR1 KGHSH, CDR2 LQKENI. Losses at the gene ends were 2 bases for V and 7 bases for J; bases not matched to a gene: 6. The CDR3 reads CASSPLVGTSGNEQFF. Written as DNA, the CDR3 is TGTGCCAGCTCACCATTGGTCGGGACTAGCGGGAATGAGCAGTTCTTC.

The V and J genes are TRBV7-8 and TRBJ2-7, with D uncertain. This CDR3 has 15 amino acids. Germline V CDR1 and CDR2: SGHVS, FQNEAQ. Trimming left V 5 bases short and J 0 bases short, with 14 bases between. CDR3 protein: CASSPVRRNSYEQYF. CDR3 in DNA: TGTGCCAGCAGCCCGGTCCGGCGAAACTCCTACGAGCAGTACTTC. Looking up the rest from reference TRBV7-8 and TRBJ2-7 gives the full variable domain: GAGVSQSPRYKVAKRGQDVALRCDPISGHVSLFWYQQALGQGPEFLTYFQNEAQLDKSGLPSDRFFAERPEGSVSTLKIQRTQQEDSAVYLCASSPVRRNSYEQYFGPGTRLTVT.

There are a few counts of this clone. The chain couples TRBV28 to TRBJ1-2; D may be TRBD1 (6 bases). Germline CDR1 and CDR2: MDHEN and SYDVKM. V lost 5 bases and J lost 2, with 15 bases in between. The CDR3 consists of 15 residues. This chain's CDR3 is CASSPMDRINYGYTF. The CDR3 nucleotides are TGTGCCAGCAGTCCCATGGACAGAATCAACTATGGCTACACCTTC.

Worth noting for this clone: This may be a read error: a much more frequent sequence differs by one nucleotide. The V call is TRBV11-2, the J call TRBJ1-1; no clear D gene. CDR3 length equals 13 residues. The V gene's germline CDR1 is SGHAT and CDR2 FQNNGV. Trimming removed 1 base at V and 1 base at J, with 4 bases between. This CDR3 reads CASSLAGNTEAFF. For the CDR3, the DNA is TGTGCCAGCAGCTTAGCAGGGAACACTGAAGCTTTCTTT.

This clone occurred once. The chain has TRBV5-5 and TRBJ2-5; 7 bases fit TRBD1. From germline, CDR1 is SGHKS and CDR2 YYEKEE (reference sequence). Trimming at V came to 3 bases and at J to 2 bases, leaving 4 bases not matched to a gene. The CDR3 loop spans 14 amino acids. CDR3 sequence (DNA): TGTGCCAGCAGCTCAGGGACAGTTCAAGAGACCCAGTACTTC. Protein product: CASSSGTVQETQYF. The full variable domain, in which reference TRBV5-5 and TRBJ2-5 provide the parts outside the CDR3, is DAGVTQSPTHLIKTRGQQVTLRCSPISGHKSVSWYQQVLGQGPQFIFQYYEKEERGRGNFPDRFSARQFPNYSSELNVNALLLGDSALYLCASSSGTVQETQYFGPGTRLLVL.

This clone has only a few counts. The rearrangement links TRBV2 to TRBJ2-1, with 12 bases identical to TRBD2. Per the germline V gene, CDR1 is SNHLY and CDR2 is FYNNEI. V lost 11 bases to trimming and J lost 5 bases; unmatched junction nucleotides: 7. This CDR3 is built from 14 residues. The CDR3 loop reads CASWTSGAHNEQFF. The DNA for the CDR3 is TGTGCCTCCTGGACTAGCGGGGCCCACAATGAGCAGTTCTTC. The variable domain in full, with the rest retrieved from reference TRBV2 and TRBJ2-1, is EPEVTQTPSHQVTQMGQEVILRCVPISNHLYFYWYRQILGQKVEFLVSFYNNEISEKSEIFDDQFSVERPDGSNFTLKIRSTKLEDSAMYFCASWTSGAHNEQFFGPGTRLTVL.

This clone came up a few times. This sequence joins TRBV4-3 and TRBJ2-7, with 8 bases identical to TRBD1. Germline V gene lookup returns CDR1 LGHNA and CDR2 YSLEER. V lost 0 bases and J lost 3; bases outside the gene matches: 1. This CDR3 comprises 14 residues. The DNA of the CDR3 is TGCGCCAGCAGCCAAGACAGGGGGCTCTACGAGCAGTACTTC. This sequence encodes CASSQDRGLYEQYF.

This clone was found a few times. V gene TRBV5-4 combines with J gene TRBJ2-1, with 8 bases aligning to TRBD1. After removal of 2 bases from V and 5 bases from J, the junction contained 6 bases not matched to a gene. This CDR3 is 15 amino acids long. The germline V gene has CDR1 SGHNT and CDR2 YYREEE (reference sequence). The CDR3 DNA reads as TGTGCCAGCAGCTTAAGACAGGGGATGGACAATGAGCAGTTCTTC. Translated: CASSLRQGMDNEQFF.

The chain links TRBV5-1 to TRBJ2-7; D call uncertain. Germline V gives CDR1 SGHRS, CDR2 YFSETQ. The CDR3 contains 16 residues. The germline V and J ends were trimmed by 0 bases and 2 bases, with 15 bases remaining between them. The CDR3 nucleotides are TGCGCCAGCAGCTTGGCTCGTAGTTTCTTCCCCTACGAGCAGTACTTC. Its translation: CASSLARSFFPYEQYF.